These 11 T cell receptor beta chains came from one sample sequenced in a study of shared T cell receptors in the human thymus. The repertoire was sequenced with immunoSEQ multiplex PCR; TCRdb's copy has only in-frame clones and lacks some. This sample has roughly 560,000 clones; 70% to 80% occur once, and the top ten carry around 0.012%. This sample also belongs to another study, concerning human thymus T cells.

Source material: thymocytes. These receptors originate from a boy less than two years old with a congenital heart defect.

The V call is TRBV7-9, the J call TRBJ2-1; 10 positions agree with TRBD1. The germline V gene encodes CDR1 SEHNR and CDR2 FQNEAQ (reference sequence). The CDR3 is 19 amino acids. V lost 3 bases to trimming and J lost 9 bases; unmatched junction nucleotides: 20. As DNA, the CDR3 is TGTGCCAGCAGCTTTTGGGAGTTTCACCGGGACAGGGGCAAGGGTGAGCAGTTCTTC. This codes for CASSFWEFHRDRGKGEQFF.

The rearrangement links TRBV30 to TRBJ1-4; 7 positions match TRBD1. This CDR3 spans 15 amino acids. The V and J ends lost 0 bases and 7 bases, in that order; junction bases with no gene match: 8. The germline V gene encodes CDR1 GTSNPN and CDR2 SVGIG (reference sequence). The chain's CDR3 is CAWSVQEGAGEKLFF. The DNA for the CDR3 is TGTGCCTGGAGTGTACAGGAGGGGGCGGGTGAAAAACTGTTTTTT.

This sequence joins TRBV7-2 and TRBJ1-2; 8 bases agree with TRBD1. The CDR3 has 17 amino acids. The J segment lost 0 bases and the V segment lost 2 bases, leaving 8 bases of the junction unmatched. CDR1 SGHTA and CDR2 FQGNSA come from the germline V gene. The CDR3 sequence is CASSLIGQGPSNYGYTF. The CDR3 DNA is TGTGCCAGCAGCTTAATCGGACAGGGACCTTCTAACTATGGCTACACCTTC.

This chain joins TRBV7-2 and TRBJ2-7, with 11 bases lining up with TRBD2. Trimming cost V 5 bases and J 1 base; bases outside gene matches: 4. From germline, CDR1 is SGHTA and CDR2 FQGNSA. The CDR3 runs 15 residues. DNA of the CDR3: TGTGCCAGCAGCGCCCTAGCGGGAGGATCCTACGAGCAGTACTTC. Protein product: CASSALAGGSYEQYF.

This clone was counted a few times. The chain combines TRBV14 with TRBJ2-7; TRBD1 agrees at 9 bases. The CDR3 loop spans 15 amino acids. Losses at the gene ends were 4 bases for V and 2 bases for J; bases not matched to a gene: 6. Per the germline V gene, CDR1 is SGHDN and CDR2 is FVKESK. The CDR3 spells CASSLGQGFAYEQYF. The CDR3 coding sequence is TGTGCCAGCAGCCTCGGACAGGGGTTCGCCTACGAGCAGTACTTC.

The genes are TRBV11-3 and TRBJ2-1; D might be TRBD2 (5 bases). V lost 3 bases and J 4 bases, leaving 16 bases between the germline ends. CDR1 is SGHNT, CDR2 YENEEA, per germline. The CDR3 covers 16 residues. The CDR3 is CASSLGAAKPYNEQFF. DNA for the CDR3: TGTGCCAGCAGCTTGGGAGCGGCCAAACCGTACAATGAGCAGTTCTTC. The whole variable domain, remainder taken from reference TRBV11-3 and TRBJ2-1, is EAGVVQSPRYKIIEKKQPVAFWCNPISGHNTLYWYLQNLGQGPELLIRYENEEAVDDSQLPKDRFSAERLKGVDSTLKIQPAELGDSAVYLCASSLGAAKPYNEQFFGPGTRLTVL.

The chain combines TRBV4-3 with TRBJ2-3; TRBD1 matches 9 bases. The CDR3 runs 17 residues. Germline CDR1 and CDR2: LGHNA and YSLEER. V shed 3 bases, J shed 0 bases, and the junction held 7 bases outside the gene matches. CDR3 residues: CASSQEDRGSSTDTQYF. The CDR3 nucleotides read TGCGCCAGCAGCCAGGAAGACAGGGGGAGTAGCACAGATACGCAGTATTTT.

The chain uses TRBV18 and TRBJ2-1, with no clear D. Trimming took off 6 bases at V and 0 bases at J, with 12 bases between the two ends. CDR1 and CDR2 from the germline V gene are KGHSH and LQKENI. CDR3 size: 15 residues. CDR3 DNA sequence: TGTGCCAGCTCCCTGGGTGCTAGCTCCTACAATGAGCAGTTCTTC. Translating gives CASSLGASSYNEQFF.

This clone occurred a few times. The conserved phenylalanine or tryptophan normally closing the CDR3 is absent here, so this likely arose from a read error. The chain joins TRBV25-1 to TRBJ1-2, with 8 bases identical to TRBD1. Trimming at V came to 3 bases and at J to 5 bases, leaving 5 bases not matched to a gene. Germline V gene data show CDR1 as MGHDK and CDR2 as SYGVNS. The CDR3 totals 14 residues. CDR3 protein: CASSDAGQGYGYTL. The DNA for the CDR3 is TGTGCCAGCAGTGATGCTGGACAGGGTTATGGCTACACCCTC.

The rearrangement joins TRBV27 to TRBJ2-6, with 9 bases identical to TRBD1. The CDR3 runs 19 residues. The V and J ends lost 1 base and 0 bases, in that order; junction bases with no gene match: 7. The germline V gene encodes CDR1 MNHEY and CDR2 SMNVEV (reference sequence). The CDR3 DNA reads as TGTGCCAGCAGTTTATGCGGGACAGGGAGCCTCTCTGGGGCCAACGTCCTGACTTTC. Its translation: CASSLCGTGSLSGANVLTF.

The chain carries TRBV11-2 and TRBJ2-7; TRBD1 is a possible D gene (6 bases). CDR1 and CDR2 (germline): SGHAT, FQNNGV. This CDR3 contains 18 residues. V gave up 5 bases and J gave up 0 bases, with 23 bases separating them. The CDR3 spells CASSLGLFYRDSSYEQYF. The CDR3 nucleotides are TGTGCCAGCAGCCTAGGCCTTTTTTACAGGGATAGCTCCTACGAGCAGTACTTC.